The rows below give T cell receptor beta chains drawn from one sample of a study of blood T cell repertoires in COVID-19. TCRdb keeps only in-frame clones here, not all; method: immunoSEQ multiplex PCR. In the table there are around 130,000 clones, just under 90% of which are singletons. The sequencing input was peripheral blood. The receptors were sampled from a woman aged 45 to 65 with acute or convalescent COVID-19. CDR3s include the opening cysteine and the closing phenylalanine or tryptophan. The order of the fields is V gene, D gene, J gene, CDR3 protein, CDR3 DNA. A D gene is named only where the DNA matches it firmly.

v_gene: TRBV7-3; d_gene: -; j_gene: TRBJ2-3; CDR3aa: CASSSGLNSLDTQYF; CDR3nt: TGTGCCAGCAGCTCTGGACTAAATTCTTTAGATACGCAGTATTTT
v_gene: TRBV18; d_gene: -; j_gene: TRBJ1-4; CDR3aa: CASSPGRVIEKLFF; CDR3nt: TGTGCCAGCTCACCGGGCAGGGTTATTGAAAAACTGTTTTTT
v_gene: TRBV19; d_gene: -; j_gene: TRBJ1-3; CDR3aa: CASSIAGSSGNTIYF; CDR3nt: TGTGCCAGTAGTATAGCAGGGTCCTCTGGAAACACCATATATTTT
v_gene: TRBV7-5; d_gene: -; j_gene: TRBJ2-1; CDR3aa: CVRNPTGSSYNEQFF; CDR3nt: TGTGTCAGAAACCCGACGGGAAGCTCCTACAATGAGCAGTTCTTC
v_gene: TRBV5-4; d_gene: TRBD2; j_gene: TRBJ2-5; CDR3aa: CASSRGTGGETQYF; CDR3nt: TGTGCCAGCAGCAGAGGGACGGGAGGGGAGACCCAGTACTTC
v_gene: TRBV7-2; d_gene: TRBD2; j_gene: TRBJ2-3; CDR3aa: CASSLERSSGGFTDTQYF; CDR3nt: TGTGCCAGCAGCTTAGAACGATCTAGCGGGGGTTTCACAGATACGCAGTATTTT
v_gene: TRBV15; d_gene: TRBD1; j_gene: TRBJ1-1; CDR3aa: CATSRDTGTGPDEAFF; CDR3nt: TGTGCCACCAGCAGGGATACCGGGACAGGCCCTGATGAAGCTTTCTTT
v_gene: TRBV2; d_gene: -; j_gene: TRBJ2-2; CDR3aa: CASSESGMTGELFF; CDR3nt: TGTGCCAGCAGTGAATCGGGGATGACCGGGGAGCTGTTTTTT
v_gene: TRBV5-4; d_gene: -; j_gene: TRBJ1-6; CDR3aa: CASSLGENSPLHF; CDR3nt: TGTGCCAGCAGCTTGGGCGAAAATTCACCCCTCCACTTT
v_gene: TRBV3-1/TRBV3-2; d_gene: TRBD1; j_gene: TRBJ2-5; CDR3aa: CASSRIPGQGTETQYF; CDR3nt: TGTGCCAGCAGCCGCATACCGGGACAGGGAACAGAGACCCAGTACTTC
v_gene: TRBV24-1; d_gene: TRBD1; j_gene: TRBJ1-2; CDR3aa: CATSSGTGVYGYTF; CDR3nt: TGTGCCACCAGTTCCGGGACAGGGGTCTATGGCTACACCTTC